Here is one T cell receptor beta chain with its context. A junction end diverges from the germline sequence, so it may reflect a read error. Germline loops: CDR1 MNHNS, CDR2 SASEGT. The CDR3 totals 14 residues. The data belong to a study of CD4 and CD8 cells across lung adenocarcinoma regions. TCRdb used MiXCR to reprocess the PCR reads, holding one entry per CDR3 protein. Of 16,000 or so distinct CDR3 sequences in the sample, 45% to 70% were seen once. Donors had localized lung adenocarcinoma, a non-small cell lung cancer. This chain connects TRBV6-1 to TRBJ2-4; TRBD1 or TRBD2 may be the D gene (5 bases each). The TCR was taken from a female donor with lung adenocarcinoma. The CD4 and CD8 labels of this study may be unreliable. Sequenced material: CD8+ T cells from the center of a lung tumor. DNA for the CDR3: TGTGCCAGCTCGGGGCTGTTAGCCAAAAACACTCAGTATTTC. It encodes CASSGLLAKNTQYF.